The 22 T cell receptor beta chains in this list originate from one sample, sequenced in a study of CD8 T cells in ankylosing spondylitis. TCRdb analysed the 5' RACE reads with MiXCR anew, one entry per CDR3 protein. The profile covers roughly 700,000 distinct CDR3 sequences, with roughly 20% appearing a single time and 15% to 20% taken by the ten largest. Study-wide points: Within ankylosing spondylitis blood, a TCR beta motif made up of roughly eight highly homologous variants appeared to be characteristic.

These receptors lack a known antigen. Sequences were obtained from blood, either unsorted or a sorted T cell fraction (not recorded which). These TCRs come from a male donor with ankylosing spondylitis.

This clonotype was counted between two and nine times. The gene calls are TRBV7-2 and TRBJ2-1, with a tentative D call TRBD1 (6 bases). Germline CDR1 SGHTA, CDR2 FQGNSA. The CDR3 is 15 amino acids. V was pared by 1 base and J by 4 bases, with 11 bases between. The CDR3: CASSLVGGRYNEQFF. The CDR3 DNA is TGTGCCAGCAGCTTAGTAGGGGGTCGTTACAATGAGCAGTTCTTC.

This clonotype was observed a few times. The CDR3 DNA follows: TGCCCCGGCTGGGGGTTAACATGGACCCGGGGGGATGGCTACACCTTC. It specifies CPGWGLTWTRGDGYTF. This chain joins TRBV5-1 and TRBJ1-2, with TRBD1 as a possible D gene (5 bases). This CDR3 spans 16 amino acids. Looked up from germline, CDR1 is SGHRS and CDR2 is YFSETQ.

In DNA, the CDR3 is TGTGCCAGCAGACGTCCCGGACTAGCGGCAAATGAGCAGTTCTTC. This gives the protein CASRRPGLAANEQFF. V and J are TRBV12-3 or TRBV12-4 and TRBJ2-1; 10 nucleotides match TRBD2. The CDR3 spans 15 residues. Trimming cost V 6 bases and J 7 bases; bases outside gene matches: 9.

The CDR3 coding sequence is TGCGCCAGCAGACGGGGGGCAGGGGTGGAAGATACGCAGTATTTT. It specifies CASRRGAGVEDTQYF. The gene calls are TRBV5-1 and TRBJ2-3; D is perhaps TRBD2 (7 bases). CDR1 is SGHRS and CDR2 is YFSETQ in the germline V gene. Trimming took off 5 bases at V and 5 bases at J, with 18 bases between the two ends. The CDR3 is made up of 15 amino acids.

The V and J genes are TRBV6-1 and TRBJ2-7; D is perhaps TRBD2 (6 bases). Germline values: CDR1 MNHNS, CDR2 SASEGT. The CDR3 runs 14 residues. The V end lost 9 bases, the J end lost 3 bases, and 18 bases lay between the germline ends. The CDR3 DNA is TGTGCCAGTGGGCTGGGGGGTTTGGGCTACGAGCAGTACTTC. Translating gives CASGLGGLGYEQYF.

This clonotype was counted between two and nine times. The rearrangement uses TRBV5-1 and TRBJ2-2; TRBD1 agrees at 11 bases. CDR1 is SGHRS and CDR2 is YFSETQ in the germline V gene. This CDR3 has 16 residues. Trimming removed 6 bases from V and 5 bases from J; junction bases left unmatched: 9. The CDR3 DNA follows: TGCGCCAGCAACTACCTCGGACAGGGGGCAACCGGGGAGCTGTTTTTT. Its protein is CASNYLGQGATGELFF.

This clonotype was detected only a few times. The chain is built from TRBV10-2 and TRBJ1-1, with TRBD1 matching 11 bases. V lost 7 bases, J lost 5 bases, and 9 bases stayed unmatched. Germline V gives CDR1 WSHSY, CDR2 SAAADI. The CDR3 spans 15 residues. As DNA, the CDR3 is TGCGCCAGCACGGACAGGGGGCTTGTGATTACTGAAGCTTTCTTT. This encodes CASTDRGLVITEAFF.

This clonotype occurred many times. The genes are TRBV15 and TRBJ1-4; D might be TRBD1 (5 bases). The CDR3 covers 17 residues. The V and J ends lost 3 bases and 6 bases respectively, with 20 bases between them. Germline CDR1 and CDR2: LNHNV and YYDKDF (reference sequence). CDR3 in DNA: TGTGCCACCAGCAGGCCTCGGGTACAACAGGTTGATGAAAAACTGTTTTTT. It translates to CATSRPRVQQVDEKLFF.

This clonotype has at least ten counts. V and J are TRBV28 and TRBJ2-7, with 7 bases identical to TRBD2. Germline lookup yields CDR1 MDHEN and CDR2 SYDVKM. With V trimmed by 3 bases and J by 2 bases, 4 bases remained unmatched. This CDR3 is built from 14 residues. CDR3 in amino acids: CASSFGGSPYEQYF. DNA for the CDR3: TGTGCCAGCAGTTTCGGCGGGAGCCCCTACGAGCAGTACTTC.

In its sample, this clonotype was seen a few times. The chain links TRBV20-1 to TRBJ2-1; 9 bases line up with TRBD2. Germline lookup yields CDR1 DFQATT and CDR2 SNEGSKA (reference sequence). V was clipped by 6 bases and J by 1 base; unmatched bases: 4. This CDR3 spans 14 amino acids. In nucleotides, the CDR3 is TGCAGTGCCACGACTAGCGGTTCCTACAATGAGCAGTTCTTC. It is translated as CSATTSGSYNEQFF.

The chain is built from TRBV10-3 and TRBJ2-2; 11 nucleotides line up with TRBD1. The junction had 6 bases not matched to a gene; V was cut back by 2 bases and J by 4 bases. The CDR3 has 17 amino acids. Germline values: CDR1 ENHRY, CDR2 SYGVKD. CDR3 region: CAISEIGTGGFTGELFF. The CDR3 region has the DNA TGTGCCATCAGTGAGATTGGGACAGGGGGTTTCACCGGGGAGCTGTTTTTT.

J is TRBJ2-1 and V is TRBV7-8; 9 nucleotides line up with TRBD2. Germline V gives CDR1 SGHVS, CDR2 FQNEAQ. The CDR3 has 15 residues. V shed 4 bases, J shed 3 bases, and the junction held 4 bases outside the gene matches. The CDR3 reads CASSSSGGNYNEQFF. In nucleotides, the CDR3 is TGTGCCAGCAGCTCCAGCGGGGGGAACTACAATGAGCAGTTCTTC.

The V and J genes are TRBV4-2 and TRBJ2-1, with D perhaps TRBD1 (6 bases). Trimming cost V 1 base and J 6 bases, with 13 bases left between them. In germline, CDR1 is LGHNA, CDR2 YNFKEQ. This CDR3 contains 15 residues. Here the CDR3 DNA reads TGTGCCAGCAGCCAAGTCTCCCAGGGGATCAATGAGCAGTTCTTC. This sequence encodes CASSQVSQGINEQFF.

The chain carries TRBV5-1 and TRBJ2-3; perhaps D is TRBD1 or TRBD2 (5 bases each). Per the germline V gene, CDR1 is SGHRS and CDR2 is YFSETQ. CDR3 length equals 14 residues. Trimming left V 2 bases short and J 1 base short, with 8 bases between. CDR3 sequence: CASSFGDGTDTQYF. CDR3 nucleotide sequence: TGCGCCAGCAGCTTTGGGGACGGCACAGATACGCAGTATTTT.

The J gene is TRBJ1-1, the V gene TRBV12-3 or TRBV12-4; D unclear. V lost 2 bases, J lost 1 base, and 8 bases lay in between. CDR3 length: 14 residues. The CDR3 protein is CASSLSLGNTEAFF. Written as DNA, the CDR3 is TGTGCCAGCAGTTTATCCCTTGGGAACACTGAAGCTTTCTTT.

This chain uses TRBV5-1 with TRBJ2-7; D uncertain. V gave up 0 bases and J gave up 6 bases, with 7 bases separating them. This CDR3 has 12 amino acids. The germline V gene encodes CDR1 SGHRS and CDR2 YFSETQ. The chain's CDR3 is CASSLGLTEQYF. The CDR3 DNA reads TGCGCCAGCAGCTTGGGTCTCACCGAGCAGTACTTC.

The chain employs TRBV30 and TRBJ2-1; 8 positions match TRBD2. The V segment lost 1 base and the J segment 0 bases; nucleotides outside the gene matches: 2. Germline CDR1 is GTSNPN and CDR2 is SVGIG (reference sequence). CDR3 length equals 15 residues. The CDR3 sequence: CAWSGSGSSYNEQFF. The CDR3, as DNA: TGTGCCTGGAGTGGGAGCGGGAGCTCCTACAATGAGCAGTTCTTC.

The CDR3 bases are TGCGCCAGCAGCCAAGATTGGGGGTCGGGCCATACGCAGTATTTT. This translates into CASSQDWGSGHTQYF. V usage is TRBV4-3 and J usage is TRBJ2-3; D possibly uses TRBD1 or TRBD2 (5 bases each). CDR1 LGHNA and CDR2 YSLEER come from the germline V gene. The CDR3 runs 15 residues. The V end lost 0 bases, the J end lost 7 bases, and 14 bases lay between the germline ends.

The CDR3 reads CAKSYREPYGYTF. The DNA for the CDR3 is TGTGCCAAGTCCTACAGGGAACCCTATGGCTACACCTTC. This chain joins TRBV6-2 or TRBV6-3 and TRBJ1-2; TRBD1 is a possible D gene (6 bases). In germline, CDR1 is MNHEY, CDR2 SVGEGT. Between the trimmed V and J ends, which lost 10 bases and 4 bases, there was a span of 16 bases. The CDR3 is 13 amino acids.

This clonotype occurred a few times. The genes are TRBV2 and TRBJ2-5; 9 bases match TRBD2. Germline V gene data show CDR1 as SNHLY and CDR2 as FYNNEI. V dropped 7 bases and J dropped 4; count of bases not matched to a gene: 13. This CDR3 contains 16 residues. CDR3 DNA sequence: TGTGCCAGCACAAATAGCGGGGGCCCCCGGGGAGAGACCCAGTACTTC. Its translation: CASTNSGGPRGETQYF.

The chain joins TRBV27 to TRBJ2-2; D ambiguous. The length of the CDR3 is 16 residues. V was pared by 6 bases and J by 4 bases, with 18 bases between. Germline loops: CDR1 MNHEY, CDR2 SMNVEV (reference sequence). In DNA, the CDR3 is TGTGCCAGCAGGGTAACGGTAGGAGAAACCACCGGGGAGCTGTTTTTT. It codes for CASRVTVGETTGELFF.

This clonotype was seen more than once but under ten times. The genes are TRBV7-2 and TRBJ2-1, with D tentatively TRBD2 (7 bases). Trimming took 1 base from V and 0 from J, leaving 13 bases between them. This CDR3 contains 17 residues. Germline loops: CDR1 SGHTA, CDR2 FQGNSA. The CDR3 nucleotides are TGTGCCAGCAGCTTAGGGGGGGGCTCGCCCTCCTACAATGAGCAGTTCTTC. Its translation: CASSLGGGSPSYNEQFF.